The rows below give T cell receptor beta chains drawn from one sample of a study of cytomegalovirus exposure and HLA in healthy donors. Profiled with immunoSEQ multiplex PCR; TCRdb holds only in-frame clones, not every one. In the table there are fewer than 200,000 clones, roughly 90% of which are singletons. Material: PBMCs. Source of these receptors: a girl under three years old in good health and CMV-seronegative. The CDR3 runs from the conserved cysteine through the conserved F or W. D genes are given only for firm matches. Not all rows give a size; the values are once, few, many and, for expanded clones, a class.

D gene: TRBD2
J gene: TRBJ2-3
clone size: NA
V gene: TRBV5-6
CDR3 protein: CASSGLGGVSTDTQYF
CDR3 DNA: TGTGCCAGCAGCGGGTTGGGGGGGGTTAGCACAGATACGCAGTATTTT

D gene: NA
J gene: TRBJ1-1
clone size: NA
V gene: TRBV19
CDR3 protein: CASSTRQYPPTEAFF
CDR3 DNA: TGTGCCAGTAGTACTCGACAGTATCCCCCCACTGAAGCTTTCTTT

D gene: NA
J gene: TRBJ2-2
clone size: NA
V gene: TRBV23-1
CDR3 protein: CASCLTCASTSGELFF
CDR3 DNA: TGCGCCAGCTGTCTGACTTGCGCGTCCACATCCGGGGAGCTGTTTTTT

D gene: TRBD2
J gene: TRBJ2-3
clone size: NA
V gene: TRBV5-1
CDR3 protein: CASSLGTSEGTDTQYF
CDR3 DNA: TGCGCCAGCAGCTTAGGGACTAGCGAGGGCACAGATACGCAGTATTTT

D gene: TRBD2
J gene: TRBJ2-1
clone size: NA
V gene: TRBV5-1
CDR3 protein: CASSSVAGGRGEQFF
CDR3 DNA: TGCGCCAGCAGCTCTGTAGCGGGAGGCCGGGGTGAGCAGTTCTTC

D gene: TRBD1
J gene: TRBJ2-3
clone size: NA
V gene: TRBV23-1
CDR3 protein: CASKGDRVRTDTQYF
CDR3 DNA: TGCGCCAGCAAGGGGGACAGGGTGCGGACAGATACGCAGTATTTT

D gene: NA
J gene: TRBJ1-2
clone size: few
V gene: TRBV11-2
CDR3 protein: CASSAGRPLIDYGYTF
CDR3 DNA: TGTGCCAGCAGCGCGGGACGGCCGCTAATTGACTATGGCTACACCTTC

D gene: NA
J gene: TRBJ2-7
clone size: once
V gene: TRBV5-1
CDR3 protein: CASSLNRAYEQYF
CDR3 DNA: TGCGCCAGCAGCTTGAACAGAGCCTACGAGCAGTACTTC

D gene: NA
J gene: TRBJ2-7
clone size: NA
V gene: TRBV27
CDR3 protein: CASSLSTWSEQYF
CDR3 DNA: TGTGCCAGCAGTTTATCGACATGGTCCGAGCAGTACTTC

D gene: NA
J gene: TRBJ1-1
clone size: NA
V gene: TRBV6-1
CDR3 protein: CASSRGMNTEAFF
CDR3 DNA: TGTGCCAGCTCTAGGGGTATGAACACTGAAGCTTTCTTT

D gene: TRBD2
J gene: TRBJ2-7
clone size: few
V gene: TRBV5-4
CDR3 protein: CASSKRGTSSNYEQYF
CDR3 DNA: TGTGCCAGCAGCAAGCGAGGGACTAGCTCCAACTACGAGCAGTACTTC

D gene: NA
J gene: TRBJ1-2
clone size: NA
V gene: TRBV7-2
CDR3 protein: CASSLNTGPGYTF
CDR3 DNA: TGTGCCAGCAGCCTAAACACAGGGCCCGGCTACACCTTC

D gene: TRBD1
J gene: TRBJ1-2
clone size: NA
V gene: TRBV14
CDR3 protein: CASSQDGTGRGYTF
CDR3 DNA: TGTGCCAGCAGCCAAGACGGGACAGGAAGGGGCTACACCTTC

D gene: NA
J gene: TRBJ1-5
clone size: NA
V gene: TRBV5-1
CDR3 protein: CASSPVGLNQPQHF
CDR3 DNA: TGCGCCAGCAGCCCCGTGGGCCTCAATCAGCCCCAGCATTTT